Presented here are 9 T cell receptor beta chains from one specimen sequenced in a study of blood T cell repertoires in COVID-19. Clones were read by immunoSEQ multiplex PCR, and TCRdb kept only the in-frame ones, dropping some. The sample has about 130,000 clones, just over 75% seen once; the top ten hold 10% to 12%. Material: peripheral blood. The source is a human donor in a cohort sampled during active COVID-19.

This clone has a handful of counts. The rearrangement joins TRBV5-4 to TRBJ1-1; D is perhaps TRBD1 (5 bases). The ends were cut back, 0 bases at V and 7 bases at J, with 7 bases in the middle. Germline CDR1 SGHNT, CDR2 YYREEE (reference sequence). The length of the CDR3 is 12 residues. As DNA, the CDR3 is TGTGCCAGCAGCTTGGATGACAGTGAAGCTTTCTTT. Its protein is CASSLDDSEAFF.

This clone was counted a few times. The DNA for the CDR3 is TGTGCCAGCAGCCCTTCCAATCTTAACGACAGGGACGATGGAAGCTACACCTTC. Translation: CASSPSNLNDRDDGSYTF. The chain uses TRBV27 and TRBJ1-2, with 7 bases matching TRBD1. Germline V gene sequence: CDR1 MNHEY, CDR2 SMNVEV (reference sequence). CDR3 length equals 18 residues. The V gene end was trimmed by 6 bases and the J gene end by 9 bases; junction bases not matched to a gene: 25.

The rearrangement uses TRBV20-1 and TRBJ1-5; 9 nucleotides match TRBD1. CDR1 is DFQATT, CDR2 SNEGSKA, per germline (reference sequence). V shed 3 bases, J shed 5 bases, and the junction held 14 bases outside the gene matches. The CDR3 is 17 amino acids. CDR3 sequence reads: CSASITTRGQGYQPQHF. In nucleotides, the CDR3 is TGCAGTGCTAGTATCACAACCCGGGGACAGGGCTATCAGCCCCAGCATTTT.

Only a few counts were recorded for this clone. This sequence joins TRBV5-1 and TRBJ2-7, with a tentative D call TRBD2 (5 bases). From germline, CDR1 is SGHRS and CDR2 YFSETQ. V gave up 0 bases and J gave up 4 bases, with 5 bases separating them. This CDR3 is built from 12 residues. The CDR3 protein is CASSLGLYEQYF. DNA of the CDR3: TGCGCCAGCAGCTTGGGACTATACGAGCAGTACTTC.

The CDR3 loop reads CASSPSGGVGQFF. The CDR3 DNA is TGTGCCAGCAGCCCCAGCGGGGGGGTGGGGCAGTTCTTC. The chain combines TRBV7-9 with TRBJ2-1; 10 bases are a match to TRBD2. Trimming took 5 bases from V and 12 from J; bases not matched to a gene: 7. The CDR3 contains 13 residues. CDR1 SEHNR and CDR2 FQNEAQ come from the germline V gene (reference sequence).

The chain is built from TRBV7-8 and TRBJ2-3; 11 bases are a match to TRBD1. Germline CDR1 and CDR2: SGHVS and FQNEAQ. The CDR3 is 15 amino acids. J lost 4 bases, V lost 5 bases, and 5 bases had no gene match. CDR3 sequence reads: CASSRDRGFADTQYF. CDR3 bases: TGTGCCAGCAGCCGGGACAGGGGGTTTGCAGATACGCAGTATTTT.

The chain recombines TRBV3-1 (or the pseudogene TRBV3-2) with TRBJ1-4; 9 bases align to TRBD1. CDR1 and CDR2 from the germline V gene are LGHDT and YNNKEL (reference sequence). V gave up 1 base and J gave up 15 bases; unmatched junction bases: 15. The length of the CDR3 is 16 residues. In DNA form, the CDR3 reads TGTGCCAGCAGCCAAGTGACCAACAGGGGGCCGGGGACCGTGTTTTTT. Protein sequence: CASSQVTNRGPGTVFF.

This clone was counted a few times. The J gene is TRBJ1-1, the V gene TRBV25-1; D unclear. Deletions cut 3 bases from V and 8 bases from J, with 10 bases between. This CDR3 has 12 amino acids. In germline, CDR1 is MGHDK, CDR2 SYGVNS. In DNA, the CDR3 is TGTGCCAGCAGTGATGAGACTGTCGAAGCTTTCTTT. Protein product: CASSDETVEAFF.

This clone came up a few times. J is TRBJ1-6 and V is TRBV5-4; 8 positions match TRBD1. Unmatched junction bases numbered 9, after V lost 0 bases and J lost 10 bases. Germline CDR1 is SGHNT and CDR2 is YYREEE (reference sequence). The CDR3 is made up of 16 amino acids. The CDR3 sequence: CASSLAGQGDGSPLHF. For the CDR3, the DNA is TGTGCCAGCAGCTTGGCTGGACAGGGAGACGGGTCACCCCTCCACTTT.